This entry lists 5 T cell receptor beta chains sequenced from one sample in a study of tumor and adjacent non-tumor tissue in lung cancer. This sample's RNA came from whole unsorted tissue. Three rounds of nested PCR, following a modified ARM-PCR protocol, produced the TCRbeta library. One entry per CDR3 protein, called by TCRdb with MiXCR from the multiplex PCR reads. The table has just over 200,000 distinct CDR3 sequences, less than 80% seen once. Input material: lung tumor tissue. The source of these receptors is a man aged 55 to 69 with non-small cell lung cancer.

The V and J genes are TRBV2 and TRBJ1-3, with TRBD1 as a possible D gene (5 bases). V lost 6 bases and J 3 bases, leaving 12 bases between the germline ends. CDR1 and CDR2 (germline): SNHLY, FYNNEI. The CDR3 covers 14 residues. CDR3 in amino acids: CASSGGTDGNTIYF. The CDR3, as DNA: TGTGCCAGCAGCGGCGGGACGGATGGAAACACCATATATTTT.

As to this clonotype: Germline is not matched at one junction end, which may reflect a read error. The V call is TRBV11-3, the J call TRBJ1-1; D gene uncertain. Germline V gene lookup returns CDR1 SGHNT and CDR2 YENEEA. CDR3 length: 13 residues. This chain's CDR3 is CVSNLGSIPRTFF. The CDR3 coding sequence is TGTGTCAGCAACTTAGGCTCGATCCCTCGGACTTTCTTT.

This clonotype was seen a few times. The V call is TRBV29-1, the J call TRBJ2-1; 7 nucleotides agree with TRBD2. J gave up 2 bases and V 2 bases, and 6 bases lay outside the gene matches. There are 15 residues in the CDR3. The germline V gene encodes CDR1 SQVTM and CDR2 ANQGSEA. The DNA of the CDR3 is TGCAGCGTTGAATTAGCGGGCAATCCCTACAATGAGCAGTTCTTC. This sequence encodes CSVELAGNPYNEQFF.

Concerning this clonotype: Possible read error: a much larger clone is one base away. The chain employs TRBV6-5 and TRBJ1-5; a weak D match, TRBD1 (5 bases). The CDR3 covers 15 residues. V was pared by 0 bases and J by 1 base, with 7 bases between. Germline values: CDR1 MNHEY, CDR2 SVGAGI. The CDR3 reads CASSYSGESNQPQHF. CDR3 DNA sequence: TGTGCCAGCAGTTACTCAGGGGAGAGCAATCAGCCCCAGCATTTT.

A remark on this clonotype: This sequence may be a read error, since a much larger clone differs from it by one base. The CDR3 spells CASSRDPSEELFF. The CDR3 bases are TGTGCCAGCAGCCGGGACCCATCTGAAGAACTGTTTTTT. This rearrangement joins TRBV12-3 or TRBV12-4 to TRBJ1-4; the D gene is possibly TRBD1 (5 bases). This CDR3 comprises 13 residues.